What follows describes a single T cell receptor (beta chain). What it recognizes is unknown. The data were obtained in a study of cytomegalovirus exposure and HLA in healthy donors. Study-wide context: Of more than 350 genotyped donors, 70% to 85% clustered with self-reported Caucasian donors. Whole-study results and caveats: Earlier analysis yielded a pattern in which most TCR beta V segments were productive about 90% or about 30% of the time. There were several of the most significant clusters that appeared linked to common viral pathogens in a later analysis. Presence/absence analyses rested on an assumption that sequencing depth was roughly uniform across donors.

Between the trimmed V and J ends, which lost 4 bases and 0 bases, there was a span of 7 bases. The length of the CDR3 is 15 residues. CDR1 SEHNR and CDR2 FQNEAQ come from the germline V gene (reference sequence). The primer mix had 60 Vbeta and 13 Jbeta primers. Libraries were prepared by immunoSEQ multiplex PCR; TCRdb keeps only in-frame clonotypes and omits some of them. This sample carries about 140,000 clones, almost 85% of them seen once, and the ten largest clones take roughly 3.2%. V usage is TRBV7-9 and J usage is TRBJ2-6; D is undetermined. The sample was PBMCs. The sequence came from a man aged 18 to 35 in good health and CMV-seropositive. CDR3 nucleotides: TGTGCCAGCAGCTCCGTTATCTCTGGGGCCAACGTCCTGACTTTC. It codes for CASSSVISGANVLTF.